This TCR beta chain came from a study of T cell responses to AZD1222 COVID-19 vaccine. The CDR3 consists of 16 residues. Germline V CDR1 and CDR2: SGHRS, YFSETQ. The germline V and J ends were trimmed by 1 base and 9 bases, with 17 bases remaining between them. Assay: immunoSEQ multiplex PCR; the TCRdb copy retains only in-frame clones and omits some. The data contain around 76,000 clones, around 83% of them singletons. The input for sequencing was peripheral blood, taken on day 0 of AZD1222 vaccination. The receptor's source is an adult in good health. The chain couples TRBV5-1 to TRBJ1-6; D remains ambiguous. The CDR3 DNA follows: TGCGCCAGCAGCTTGACTACTGACCGGTTCGGTTCACCCCTCCACTTT. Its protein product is CASSLTTDRFGSPLHF.